This note documents a single TCR beta chain sequence. Using its own MiXCR run on the reads, TCRdb lists one record per CDR3 protein. The sample gives 450,000 to 550,000 distinct CDR3 sequences, about 17% of which show up once; 24% is in the top ten. The data derive from a study of T cell repertoires in cytomegalovirus infection. V was shortened by 5 bases and J by 0 bases, with 14 bases between the two germline ends. The CDR3 has 15 residues. The germline gives CDR1 LNHNV, CDR2 YYDKDF (reference sequence). The genes are TRBV15 and TRBJ2-7; no reliable D call. The sequencing input was CD8+ T cells from PBMCs. The sequence derives from a human donor in good health (CMV status not recorded). Some clones in this sample may be carry-over from other donors' samples. In nucleotides, the CDR3 is TGTGCCACCAGCGGCAGGTTTTCCTTCTCCTACGAGCAGTACTTC. Translated: CATSGRFSFSYEQYF.